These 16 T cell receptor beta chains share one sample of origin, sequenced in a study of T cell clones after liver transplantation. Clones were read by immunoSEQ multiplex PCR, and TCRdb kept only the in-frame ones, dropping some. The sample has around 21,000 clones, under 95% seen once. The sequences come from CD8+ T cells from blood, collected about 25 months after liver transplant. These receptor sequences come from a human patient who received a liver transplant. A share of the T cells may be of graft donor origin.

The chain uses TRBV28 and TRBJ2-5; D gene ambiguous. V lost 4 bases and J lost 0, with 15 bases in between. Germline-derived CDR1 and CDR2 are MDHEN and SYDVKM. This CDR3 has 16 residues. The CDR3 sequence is CASSSQGHGYQETQYF. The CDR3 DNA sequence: TGTGCCAGCAGTTCCCAAGGGCACGGGTACCAAGAGACCCAGTACTTC.

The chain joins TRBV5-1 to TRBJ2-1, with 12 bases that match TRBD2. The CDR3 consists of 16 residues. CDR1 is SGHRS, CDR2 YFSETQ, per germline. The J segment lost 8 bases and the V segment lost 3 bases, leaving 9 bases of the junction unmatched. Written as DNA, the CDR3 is TGCGCCAGCAGCTCTAGCGGGAGGGGCCCTAAGGATGAGCAGTTCTTC. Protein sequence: CASSSSGRGPKDEQFF. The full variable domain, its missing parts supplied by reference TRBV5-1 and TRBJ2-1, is KAGVTQTPRYLIKTRGQQVTLSCSPISGHRSVSWYQQTPGQGLQFLFEYFSETQRNKGNFPGRFSGRQFSNSRSEMNVSTLELGDSALYLCASSSSGRGPKDEQFFGPGTRLTVL.

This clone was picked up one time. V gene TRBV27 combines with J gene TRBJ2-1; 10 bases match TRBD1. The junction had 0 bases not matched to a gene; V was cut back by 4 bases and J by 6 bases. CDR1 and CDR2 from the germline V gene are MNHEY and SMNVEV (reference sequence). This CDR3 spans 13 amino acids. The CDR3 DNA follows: TGTGCCAGCAGTTGGACAGGGGGCAATGAGCAGTTCTTC. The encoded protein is CASSWTGGNEQFF.

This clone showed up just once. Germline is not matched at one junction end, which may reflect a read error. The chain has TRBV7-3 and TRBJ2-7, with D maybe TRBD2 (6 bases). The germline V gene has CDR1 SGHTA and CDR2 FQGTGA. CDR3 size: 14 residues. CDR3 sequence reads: CASSQHGSLNEQYF. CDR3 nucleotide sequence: TGCGCCAGCAGCCAACACGGGAGCTTAAACGAGCAGTACTTC.

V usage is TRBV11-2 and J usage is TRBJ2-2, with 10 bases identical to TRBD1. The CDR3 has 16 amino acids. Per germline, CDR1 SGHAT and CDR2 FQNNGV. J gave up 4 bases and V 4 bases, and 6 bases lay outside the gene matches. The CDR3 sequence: CASSSLGTGVTGELFF. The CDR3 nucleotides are TGTGCCAGCAGCTCCTTGGGGACAGGGGTCACCGGGGAGCTGTTTTTT.

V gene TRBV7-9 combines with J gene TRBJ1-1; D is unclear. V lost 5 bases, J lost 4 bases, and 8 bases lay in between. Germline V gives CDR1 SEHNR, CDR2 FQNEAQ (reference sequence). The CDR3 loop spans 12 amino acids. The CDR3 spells CASSAFGTEAFF. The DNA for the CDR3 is TGTGCCAGCAGCGCATTTGGCACTGAAGCTTTCTTT. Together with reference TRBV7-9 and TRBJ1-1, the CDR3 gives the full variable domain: DTGVSQNPRHKITKRGQNVTFRCDPISEHNRLYWYRQTLGQGPEFLTYFQNEAQLEKSRLLSDRFSAERPKGSFSTLEIQRTEQGDSAMYLCASSAFGTEAFFGQGTRLTVV.

CDR3: CASSQGIEQFF. The CDR3 coding sequence is TGTGCCAGCAGCCAGGGAATTGAGCAGTTCTTC. This chain links TRBV14 with TRBJ2-1; D is unclear. CDR3 length equals 11 residues. The V gene lost 3 bases and the J gene lost 9 bases, with 6 bases spanning the gap. Per the germline V gene, CDR1 is SGHDN and CDR2 is FVKESK.

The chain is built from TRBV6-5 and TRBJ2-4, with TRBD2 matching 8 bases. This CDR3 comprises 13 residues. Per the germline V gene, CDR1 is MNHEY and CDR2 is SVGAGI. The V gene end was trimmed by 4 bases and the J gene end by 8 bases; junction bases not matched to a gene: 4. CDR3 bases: TGTGCCAGCAGTTTCGGGGGGGGAGACATTCAGTACTTC. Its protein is CASSFGGGDIQYF.

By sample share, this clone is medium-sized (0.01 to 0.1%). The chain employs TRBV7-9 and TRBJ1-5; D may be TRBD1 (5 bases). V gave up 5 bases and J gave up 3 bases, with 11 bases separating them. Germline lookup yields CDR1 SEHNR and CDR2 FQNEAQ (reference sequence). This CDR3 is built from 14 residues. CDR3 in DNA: TGTGCCAGCAGCCCTCCCGGGGCCAATCAGCCCCAGCATTTT. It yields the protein CASSPPGANQPQHF.

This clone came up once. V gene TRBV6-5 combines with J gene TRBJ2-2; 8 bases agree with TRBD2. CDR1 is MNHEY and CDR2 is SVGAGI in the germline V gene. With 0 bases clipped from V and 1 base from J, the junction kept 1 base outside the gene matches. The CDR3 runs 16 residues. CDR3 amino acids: CASSYSSGENTGELFF. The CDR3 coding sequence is TGTGCCAGCAGTTACTCTAGCGGGGAGAACACCGGGGAGCTGTTTTTT.

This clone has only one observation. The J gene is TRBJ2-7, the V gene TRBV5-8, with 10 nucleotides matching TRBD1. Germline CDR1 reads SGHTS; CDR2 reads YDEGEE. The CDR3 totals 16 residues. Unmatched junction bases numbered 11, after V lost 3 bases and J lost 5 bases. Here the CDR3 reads CASSSLTGGSVDEQYF. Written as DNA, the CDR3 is TGTGCCAGCAGCTCACTGACAGGGGGCTCTGTCGACGAGCAGTACTTC. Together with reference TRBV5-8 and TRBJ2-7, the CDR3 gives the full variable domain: EAGVTQSPTHLIKTRGQQATLRCSPISGHTSVYWYQQALGLGLQFLLWYDEGEERNRGNFPPRFSGRQFPNYSSELNVNALELEDSALYLCASSSLTGGSVDEQYFGPGTRLTVT.

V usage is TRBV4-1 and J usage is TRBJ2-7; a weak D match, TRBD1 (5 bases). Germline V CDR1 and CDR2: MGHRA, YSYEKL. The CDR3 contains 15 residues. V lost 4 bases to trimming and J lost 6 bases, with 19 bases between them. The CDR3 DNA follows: TGCGCCAGCAGCCGGGGCCGATCCCTCACAAGCGAGCAGTACTTC. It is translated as CASSRGRSLTSEQYF.

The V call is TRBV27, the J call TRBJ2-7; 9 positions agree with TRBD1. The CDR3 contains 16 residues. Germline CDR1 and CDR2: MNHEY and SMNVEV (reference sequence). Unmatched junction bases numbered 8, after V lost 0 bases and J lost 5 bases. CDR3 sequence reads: CASSLSTGTGFHEQYF. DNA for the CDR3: TGTGCCAGCAGTTTATCTACGGGGACAGGGTTTCACGAGCAGTACTTC.

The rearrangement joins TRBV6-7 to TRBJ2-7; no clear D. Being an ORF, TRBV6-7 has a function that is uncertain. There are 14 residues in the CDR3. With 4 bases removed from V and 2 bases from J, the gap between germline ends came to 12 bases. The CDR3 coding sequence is TGTGCCAGCAGTTCCACCGGGCCCCCCTACGAGCAGTACTTC. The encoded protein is CASSSTGPPYEQYF.

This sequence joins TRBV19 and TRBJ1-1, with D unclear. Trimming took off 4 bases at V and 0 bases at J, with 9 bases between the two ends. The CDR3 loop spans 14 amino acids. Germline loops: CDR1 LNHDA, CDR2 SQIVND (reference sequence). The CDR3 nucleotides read TGTGCCAGTAGTACCGGGAGGGTGAACACTGAAGCTTTCTTT. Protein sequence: CASSTGRVNTEAFF. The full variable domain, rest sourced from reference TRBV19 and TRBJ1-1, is DGGITQSPKYLFRKEGQNVTLSCEQNLNHDAMYWYRQDPGQGLRLIYYSQIVNDFQKGDIAEGYSVSREKKESFPLTVTSAQKNPTAFYLCASSTGRVNTEAFFGQGTRLTVV.

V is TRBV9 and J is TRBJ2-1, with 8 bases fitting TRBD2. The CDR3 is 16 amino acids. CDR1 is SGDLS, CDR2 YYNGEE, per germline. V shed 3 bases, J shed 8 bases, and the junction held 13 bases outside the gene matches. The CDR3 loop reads CASSDRRGSGTDEQFF. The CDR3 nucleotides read TGTGCCAGCAGCGATCGCAGGGGTAGCGGGACCGATGAGCAGTTCTTC.